Below are 26 T cell receptor beta chains sequenced from a single sample in a study of early T cells in non-severe SARS-CoV-2 infection. TCRdb recomputed calls from the 5' RACE reads with MiXCR, one row per CDR3 protein. The sample carries about 76,000 distinct CDR3 sequences, about 11% recorded once. Sequencing input: whole blood. These TCRs come from an adult who was a healthcare worker with PCR-confirmed SARS-CoV-2 infection or an uninfected control (not recorded which).

This clonotype has ten or more counts. This rearrangement joins TRBV5-1 to TRBJ2-7; 8 bases match TRBD1. J gave up 6 bases and V 4 bases, and 6 bases lay outside the gene matches. The CDR3 runs 13 residues. Germline-derived CDR1 and CDR2 are SGHRS and YFSETQ. The CDR3 region is CASSPGDRGEQYF. The CDR3 DNA reads as TGCGCCAGCAGCCCAGGCGACAGGGGCGAGCAGTACTTC.

This clonotype has only a few counts. The chain recombines TRBV7-9 with TRBJ2-6; D is perhaps TRBD2 (6 bases). V gave up 7 bases and J gave up 4 bases, with 11 bases separating them. CDR1 SEHNR and CDR2 FQNEAQ come from the germline V gene (reference sequence). This CDR3 region has 14 residues. CDR3: CASTLGGGANVLTF. In DNA, the CDR3 is TGTGCCAGCACCCTGGGGGGAGGGGCCAACGTCCTGACTTTC.

As concerns this clonotype: It may be a read error: a sequence one base away is much more abundant. The CDR3 DNA is TGTGCCAGCACTATGTACCGGGGTGAAAAACTGTTTTTT. Translating it yields CASTMYRGEKLFF. The chain employs TRBV12-3 or TRBV12-4 and TRBJ1-4, with D unclear. Trimming cost V 7 bases and J 7 bases, with 13 bases left between them. This CDR3 region has 13 residues.

Many counts were recorded for this clonotype. This rearrangement joins TRBV10-3 to TRBJ1-1, with TRBD1 as a possible D gene (5 bases). Trimming shortened V by 7 bases and J by 4 bases, and 16 bases separated the two germline ends. Germline V gives CDR1 ENHRY, CDR2 SYGVKD. The CDR3 consists of 14 residues. The CDR3 is CAITERGVGTEAFF. The CDR3, as DNA: TGTGCCATCACCGAGAGGGGAGTCGGCACTGAAGCTTTCTTT.

The chain joins TRBV9 to TRBJ2-3, with a weak D call TRBD1 (6 bases). This CDR3 spans 12 amino acids. Per germline, CDR1 SGDLS and CDR2 YYNGEE. V was cut by 7 bases and J by 2 bases, with 8 bases left in between. CDR3 region: CASGQNTDTQYF. For the CDR3, the DNA is TGTGCCAGCGGACAGAACACAGATACGCAGTATTTT.

This clonotype was found a few times. The chain recombines TRBV27 with TRBJ2-1; D tentatively fits TRBD1 or TRBD2 (5 bases each). The CDR3 extends over 14 amino acids. Trimming took off 7 bases at V and 0 bases at J, with 10 bases between the two ends. Germline CDR1 is MNHEY and CDR2 is SMNVEV (reference sequence). The CDR3 DNA reads TGTGCCAGCATGGGGGAAAGCTCCTACAATGAGCAGTTCTTC. Protein product: CASMGESSYNEQFF.

This chain connects TRBV7-9 to TRBJ1-5; D is unresolved. The germline CDR1 and CDR2 sequences are SEHNR and FQNEAQ (reference sequence). This CDR3 region has 14 residues. V lost 3 bases to trimming and J lost 0 bases, with 6 bases between them. The CDR3 nucleotides are TGTGCCAGCAGCTTCGGATATAGCAATCAGCCCCAGCATTTT. As protein: CASSFGYSNQPQHF.

The rearrangement links TRBV6-2 or TRBV6-3 to TRBJ2-5; D possibly matches TRBD1 or TRBD2 (6 bases each). Trimming pared 2 bases from V and 1 base from J, leaving 11 bases between. Germline V lookup: CDR1 MNHEY, CDR2 SVGEGT. The CDR3 totals 15 residues. The CDR3 is CASSYPRGVQETQYF. CDR3 in DNA: TGTGCCAGCAGTTACCCAAGGGGGGTCCAAGAGACCCAGTACTTC.

This clonotype appeared many times. This chain joins TRBV20-1 and TRBJ2-5; 14 bases are shared with TRBD2. The CDR3 length is 15 residues. Germline V CDR1 and CDR2: DFQATT, SNEGSKA (reference sequence). Trimming at V came to 1 base and at J to 13 bases, leaving 11 bases not matched to a gene. CDR3 loop: CSARAPTSGGAEGYF. CDR3 coding DNA: TGCAGTGCTAGAGCTCCGACTAGCGGGGGGGCCGAGGGGTACTTC.

The chain uses TRBV6-2 or TRBV6-3 and TRBJ1-5; D unclear. CDR1 and CDR2 from the germline V gene are MNHEY and SVGEGT. The CDR3 is made up of 12 amino acids. Trimming shortened V by 7 bases and J by 3 bases, and 7 bases separated the two germline ends. This chain's CDR3 is CASKGPNQPQHF. In DNA form, the CDR3 reads TGTGCCAGCAAGGGCCCCAATCAGCCCCAGCATTTT.

This clonotype was recorded many times. The V call is TRBV7-6, the J call TRBJ2-7; no reliable D call. The CDR3 contains 12 residues. Germline loops: CDR1 SGHVS, CDR2 FNYEAQ. Trimming left V 6 bases short and J 6 bases short, with 12 bases between. This CDR3 is CASSPGVPEQYF. The CDR3, as DNA: TGTGCCAGCAGTCCTGGGGTTCCCGAGCAGTACTTC.

The chain couples TRBV5-1 to TRBJ2-7, with 9 bases that match TRBD1. After removal of 4 bases from V and 3 bases from J, the junction contained 8 bases not matched to a gene. The CDR3 has 15 residues. Germline V gene lookup returns CDR1 SGHRS and CDR2 YFSETQ. CDR3 nucleotide sequence: TGCGCCAGCAGCCCATGGACAGGGGAGGACTACGAGCAGTACTTC. Encoded protein: CASSPWTGEDYEQYF. The whole variable domain, filled in from reference TRBV5-1 and TRBJ2-7, reads KAGVTQTPRYLIKTRGQQVTLSCSPISGHRSVSWYQQTPGQGLQFLFEYFSETQRNKGNFPGRFSGRQFSNSRSEMNVSTLELGDSALYLCASSPWTGEDYEQYFGPGTRLTVT.

This clonotype was observed a few times. The rearrangement uses TRBV24-1 and TRBJ2-3; D is uncertain. Trimming removed 6 bases at V and 5 bases at J, with 5 bases between. The CDR3 runs to 11 residues. Germline CDR1 KGHDR, CDR2 SFDVKD. Written as DNA, the CDR3 is TGTGCCACCAGTACTGGAGATACGCAGTATTTT. This translates into CATSTGDTQYF.

The chain employs TRBV21-1 and TRBJ1-2; TRBD1, as called in the table, went unchecked against the DNA. TRBV21-1 is designated a pseudogene. There are 13 residues in the CDR3. Here the CDR3 DNA reads TGTGCCAGCCGGACGGACAGGCCCTATGGCTACACCTTC. It specifies CASRTDRPYGYTF.

The sample holds many counts of this clonotype. The chain combines TRBV20-1 with TRBJ2-7, with D perhaps being TRBD1 or TRBD2 (6 bases each). V shed 5 bases and J shed 1 base, with 18 bases lying between them. The CDR3 is 15 amino acids. Germline V gene data show CDR1 as DFQATT and CDR2 as SNEGSKA (reference sequence). CDR3 DNA sequence: TGCAGTGCTCCAAGCAGGGGCGCGGGGTCCTACGAGCAGTACTTC. This codes for CSAPSRGAGSYEQYF.

This clonotype was counted many times. The rearrangement links TRBV9 to TRBJ2-1; 12 positions match TRBD1. Germline V gives CDR1 SGDLS, CDR2 YYNGEE. V lost 3 bases, J lost 7 bases, and 2 bases stayed unmatched. The CDR3 sequence is 14 residues long. CDR3 sequence reads: CASSGDRGRNEQFF. The CDR3 DNA reads TGTGCCAGCAGCGGGGACAGGGGGCGGAATGAGCAGTTCTTC. Using reference TRBV9 and TRBJ2-1 for the parts outside the CDR3, the full variable domain is DSGVTQTPKHLITATGQRVTLRCSPRSGDLSVYWYQQSLDQGLQFLIQYYNGEERAKGNILERFSAQQFPDLHSELNLSSLELGDSALYFCASSGDRGRNEQFFGPGTRLTVL.

This clonotype was seen at least ten times. The CDR3 nucleotides are TGTGCCAGCAGCTTCTGGGAGAATGAGCAGTTCTTC. Protein product: CASSFWENEQFF. The V and J genes are TRBV7-6 and TRBJ2-1, with D possibly matching TRBD2 (5 bases). Trimming removed 3 bases at V and 7 bases at J, with 7 bases between. This CDR3 has 12 amino acids. Germline V gives CDR1 SGHVS, CDR2 FNYEAQ.

This clonotype was observed many times. The V gene is TRBV12-3 or TRBV12-4, the J gene TRBJ1-1; TRBD1 agrees at 7 bases. V lost 3 bases and J lost 2; bases outside the gene matches: 6. CDR3 length: 15 residues. Here the CDR3 DNA reads TGTGCCAGCAGTTTTTCCGACAGGGATAACACTGAAGCTTTCTTT. This sequence encodes CASSFSDRDNTEAFF.

This clonotype was counted only a few times. The chain joins TRBV12-3 or TRBV12-4 to TRBJ1-6, with D unresolved. Trimming cost V 3 bases and J 8 bases, with 11 bases left between them. CDR3 length: 14 residues. In nucleotides, the CDR3 is TGTGCCAGCAGTTTTAAATCCCTGTATTCACCCCTCCACTTT. This gives the protein CASSFKSLYSPLHF.

This clonotype was detected ten times or more. The chain is built from TRBV20-1 and TRBJ2-6, with 9 bases that match TRBD1. The CDR3 contains 19 residues. J was trimmed by 0 bases and V by 3 bases; bases with no gene match: 12. Germline V gives CDR1 DFQATT, CDR2 SNEGSKA (reference sequence). In DNA form, the CDR3 reads TGCAGTGCTAGGGACGCAACGGGACAGGGAAGCTCTGGGGCCAACGTCCTGACTTTC. It yields the protein CSARDATGQGSSGANVLTF.

This clonotype was counted ten times or more. The chain joins TRBV5-4 to TRBJ1-2; no clear D. Germline V CDR1 and CDR2: SGHNT, YYREEE (reference sequence). The CDR3 consists of 15 residues. Deletions cut 2 bases from V and 0 bases from J, with 11 bases between. The CDR3 nucleotides are TGTGCCAGCAGCTTACCGGGGAGAGCTAACTATGGCTACACCTTC. The encoded protein is CASSLPGRANYGYTF. The full variable domain, its missing parts supplied by reference TRBV5-4 and TRBJ1-2, is ETGVTQSPTHLIKTRGQQVTLRCSSQSGHNTVSWYQQALGQGPQFIFQYYREEENGRGNFPPRFSGLQFPNYSSELNVNALELDDSALYLCASSLPGRANYGYTFGSGTRLTVV.

The chain combines TRBV29-1 with TRBJ1-1; D gene ambiguous. The germline gives CDR1 SQVTM, CDR2 ANQGSEA. Trimming cost V 4 bases and J 6 bases, with 9 bases left between them. The CDR3 runs to 11 residues. The CDR3, as DNA: TGCAGCGTTGTTAACAGTGCTGAAGCTTTCTTT. The encoded protein is CSVVNSAEAFF.

The chain links TRBV7-2 to TRBJ2-7, with 9 positions matching TRBD1. After removal of 8 bases from V and 6 bases from J, the junction contained 8 bases not matched to a gene. CDR3 length equals 13 residues. Germline CDR1 and CDR2: SGHTA and FQGNSA. The CDR3 here is CASSTGGFREQYF. CDR3 DNA: TGTGCCAGCTCCACAGGGGGCTTTCGCGAGCAGTACTTC.

This clonotype was found a few times. The rearrangement links TRBV12-3 or TRBV12-4 to TRBJ1-6; no definite D call. V was clipped by 3 bases and J by 5 bases, with 8 bases between them. The CDR3 totals 14 residues. For the CDR3, the DNA is TGTGCCAGCAGTTTCGGGGAGAATAATTCACCCCTCCACTTT. The encoded protein is CASSFGENNSPLHF.

The V and J genes are TRBV7-8 and TRBJ1-5; possible D gene TRBD1, 5 bases. CDR1 is SGHVS, CDR2 FQNEAQ, per germline. The CDR3 is 15 residues long. V gave up 7 bases and J gave up 2 bases, with 15 bases separating them. Here the CDR3 DNA reads TGTGCCAGCACACCTAGGGGCGTAGGCAATCAGCCCCAGCATTTT. It specifies CASTPRGVGNQPQHF.

This clonotype was counted ten times or more. The rearrangement joins TRBV7-2 to TRBJ2-1, with 9 bases lining up with TRBD2. The V gene's germline CDR1 is SGHTA and CDR2 FQGNSA. After removal of 1 base from V and 5 bases from J, the junction contained 9 bases not matched to a gene. The CDR3 is 17 residues long. CDR3 loop: CASSLGSSGVGNNEQFF. The CDR3 DNA reads as TGTGCCAGCAGCTTAGGTTCTAGCGGGGTCGGTAACAATGAGCAGTTCTTC.